This entry lists 7 T cell receptor beta chains sequenced from one sample in a study of B cell selection in AIRE deficiency. Generated by immunoSEQ multiplex PCR, the TCRdb table keeps only in-frame clones and is missing some. The sample yields about 22,000 clones, about 94% seen once. Regulatory T cells were sorted as CD4+CD25hiCD127low/negative. Source material: Tregs sorted from PBMCs. The origin of the receptors is a human donor with AIRE deficiency.

The J gene is TRBJ2-2, the V gene TRBV4-3, with TRBD2 matching over 10 bases. Germline V gives CDR1 LGHNA, CDR2 YSLEER. Losses at the gene ends were 0 bases for V and 7 bases for J; bases not matched to a gene: 8. The CDR3 covers 17 residues. CDR3 DNA sequence: TGCGCCAGCAGCCAAGATCGAAGCGGGAGGGCCCACGGGGAGCTGTTTTTT. This translates into CASSQDRSGRAHGELFF.

The gene calls are TRBV6-4 and TRBJ2-1; D remains ambiguous. Germline V gives CDR1 MRHNA, CDR2 SNTAGT. There are 12 residues in the CDR3. Trimming removed 2 bases from V and 10 bases from J, with 9 bases in between. The CDR3 nucleotides read TGTGCCAGCAGTGACCCCATGGAGGAGCAGTTCTTC. Translation: CASSDPMEEQFF.

The genes are TRBV5-1 and TRBJ2-5, with D hard to call. V was trimmed by 6 bases and J by 3 bases, leaving 15 bases between them. The CDR3 has 14 residues. CDR1 and CDR2 (germline): SGHRS, YFSETQ. CDR3 in DNA: TGCGCCAGCAAAGGCACGCAGATTGAAGAGACCCAGTACTTC. It codes for CASKGTQIEETQYF.

This chain links TRBV5-8 with TRBJ2-7; D might be TRBD1 (6 bases). The germline CDR1 and CDR2 sequences are SGHTS and YDEGEE. This CDR3 comprises 14 residues. V lost 0 bases and J 6 bases, leaving 13 bases between the germline ends. For the CDR3, the DNA is TGTGCCAGCAGCTTGGGGGTCCGCAGGGGCGAGCAGTACTTC. As protein: CASSLGVRRGEQYF.

This chain uses TRBV4-1 with TRBJ2-1; D possibly corresponds to TRBD2 (5 bases). The ends were cut back, 1 base at V and 5 bases at J, with 12 bases in the middle. This CDR3 has 15 residues. CDR1 is MGHRA and CDR2 is YSYEKL in the germline V gene. As DNA, the CDR3 is TGCGCCAGCAGCCAAGCTCATCGACTAAACAATGAGCAGTTCTTC. It encodes CASSQAHRLNNEQFF.

The V and J genes are TRBV28 and TRBJ1-5; no reliable D call. The V gene's germline CDR1 is MDHEN and CDR2 SYDVKM. This CDR3 has 14 amino acids. The V end was cut by 3 bases, the J end by 6 bases, with 12 bases between. The CDR3 nucleotides read TGTGCCAGCAGTTTTCTGGGGTACGGTCAGCCCCAGCATTTT. Its protein product is CASSFLGYGQPQHF.

The gene calls are TRBV7-8 and TRBJ1-2; D uncertain. The CDR3 runs to 14 residues. The V end was cut by 1 base, the J end by 3 bases, with 9 bases between. Germline lookup yields CDR1 SGHVS and CDR2 FQNEAQ. CDR3 region: CASSLVRPDYGYTF. The CDR3 nucleotides read TGTGCCAGCAGCTTAGTCCGCCCGGACTATGGCTACACCTTC. The complete variable domain, with remaining parts taken from reference TRBV7-8 and TRBJ1-2, reads GAGVSQSPRYKVAKRGQDVALRCDPISGHVSLFWYQQALGQGPEFLTYFQNEAQLDKSGLPSDRFFAERPEGSVSTLKIQRTQQEDSAVYLCASSLVRPDYGYTFGSGTRLTVV.